Listed here is a single TCR beta chain. Its antigen remains unidentified. Base quality data are lacking; no much larger clone is found one base away. Collaborating institutions collected whole blood in K2EDTA tubes following their own protocols. For TCRbeta analysis, collaborators shipped samples in one of three forms: frozen whole blood, isolated PBMCs, or DNA extracted from either of those sample types. These data belong to a study of blood T cell repertoires in COVID-19 (dated by TCRdb to about 2020). Background on the whole study: Samples covering the acute and convalescent phases of COVID-19 were provided by collaborators in the United States, Italy and Spain. The prospective study material was composed of cDNA or gDNA derived from T cells, B-cell-depleted T cells, or PBMCs. Subjects who had been exposed to COVID-19, were actively infected with it, or had recovered from it provided the deeply sampled blood TCRbeta repertoires that made up the dataset. The repertoires were released in a freely available public database intended as a resource for research on the immune response to SARS-CoV-2. The samples were drawn from two sources: the first 160 participants of the ongoing ImmuneRACE study, and 1,254 subjects contributed by 6 global collaborators. The sample metadata nearly always contained a de-identified subject ID, COVID-19 status, age in years and sex. HLA class I and class II types, where available, came from metadata supplied by the sample provider rather than from assay-based typing.

Taken from the germline V gene, the CDR1 and CDR2 loops are SQVTM and ANQGSEA. Counted from cysteine to phenylalanine, this CDR3 has 13 amino acids. Only CDR3 DNA remains: 39 bases, in frame from the first base. Deletion took 2 bases off V and 2 bases off J, with a span of 9 bases between the germline ends. The immunoSEQ Assay, a bias-controlled multiplex PCR, was used to amplify TCRbeta CDR3 regions from genomic DNA. Per the source publication's procedure: Nucleated cell counts per sample were estimated from amplification of reference gene primers within the assay. Sequence reads were collapsed and filtered to measure the absolute abundance of every unique TCRbeta CDR3 rearrangement. For each sample, productive Simpson clonality was calculated as the square root of Simpson's diversity index over productive rearrangements. As stored in TCRdb, this immuneACCESS dataset retains in-frame rearrangements with V and J assigned. A fraction of the clones does not appear; measured against another copy, unresolved V genes explain less than half of the discrepancy, and the remainder lacks a known reason. Clone size and V and J calls were adopted from that table, with D and trimming inferred from the DNA. The table for this sample lists 200,000 to 250,000 clones; approximately 80% of them were counted only once. About a sixth of the sample lies in the top ten.

The full study reports these points: How much clinical and demographic metadata was included differed by source and by participant, and the metadata was provided uncurated.

In this chain, TRBV29-1 is recombined with TRBJ2-5, with no reliable assignment of the D segment. This TCR came from a woman aged 80 or over with active or convalescent COVID-19. The source material was peripheral blood. The CDR3 here reads CSVERRIQETQYF. The DNA is TGCAGCGTTGAAAGGCGGATTCAAGAGACCCAGTACTTC.